A single sample gave rise to the 6 T cell receptor beta chains below, sequenced in a study of blood T cell repertoires in COVID-19. Clones were read by immunoSEQ multiplex PCR, and TCRdb kept only the in-frame ones, dropping some. The data show roughly 50,000 clones, approximately 90% seen once. Source material: peripheral blood. The receptors were gathered from an elderly man with acute or convalescent COVID-19.

The chain couples TRBV30 to TRBJ1-4, with unresolved D. CDR1 GTSNPN and CDR2 SVGIG come from the germline V gene (reference sequence). Trimming left V 7 bases short and J 6 bases short, with 12 bases between. The CDR3 has 12 residues. In nucleotides, the CDR3 is TGTGCCTCCGAGTCGCCCCATGAAAAACTGTTTTTT. As protein: CASESPHEKLFF.

The chain employs TRBV6-2 or TRBV6-3 and TRBJ2-1; the D gene is possibly TRBD1 (5 bases). The germline V and J ends were trimmed by 0 bases and 3 bases, with 15 bases remaining between them. Germline V lookup: CDR1 MNHEY, CDR2 SVGEGT. The CDR3 is 17 residues long. CDR3 sequence reads: CASSYSQGGVLYNEQFF. The CDR3 bases are TGTGCCAGCAGTTACTCGCAGGGTGGGGTCCTCTACAATGAGCAGTTCTTC.

This clone was counted between two and nine times. The rearrangement uses TRBV2 and TRBJ2-4, with D possibly being TRBD2 (5 bases). Looked up from germline, CDR1 is SNHLY and CDR2 is FYNNEI. V lost 2 bases, J lost 0 bases, and 20 bases lay in between. CDR3 length: 19 residues. This chain's CDR3 is CASSEPAKTMALAKNIQYF. DNA of the CDR3: TGTGCCAGCAGTGAACCGGCGAAGACTATGGCCCTAGCCAAAAACATTCAGTACTTC.

The chain combines TRBV3-1 (or the pseudogene TRBV3-2) with TRBJ1-1, with a weak D call TRBD1 (5 bases). Germline-derived CDR1 and CDR2 are LGHDT and YNNKEL (reference sequence). Trimming cost V 1 base and J 4 bases, with 10 bases left between them. This CDR3 contains 14 residues. The CDR3, as DNA: TGTGCCAGCAGCCAAGCGGGGGGGAGCACTGAAGCTTTCTTT. This sequence encodes CASSQAGGSTEAFF.

The CDR3 sequence: CASSRDRKAPQHF. The CDR3 region has the DNA TGTGCCAGCAGTCGGGACAGGAAAGCGCCCCAGCATTTT. The V call is TRBV3-1 (or the pseudogene TRBV3-2), the J call TRBJ1-5, with 8 bases lining up with TRBD1. The CDR3 contains 13 residues. With V trimmed by 6 bases and J by 9 bases, 7 bases remained unmatched. Germline CDR1 reads LGHDT; CDR2 reads YNNKEL (reference sequence).

The CDR3 coding sequence is TGTGCCAGCAGCCCGGACAGGGCCTACGAGCAGTACTTC. Its protein product is CASSPDRAYEQYF. V and J are TRBV5-4 and TRBJ2-7, with 8 bases aligning to TRBD1. The V gene end was trimmed by 4 bases and the J gene end by 2 bases; junction bases not matched to a gene: 2. CDR3 length: 13 residues. Germline lookup yields CDR1 SGHNT and CDR2 YYREEE (reference sequence).